This TCR beta chain was documented in a study of blood T cell repertoires in COVID-19. Across the study: Donors in the United States, Italy and Spain gave samples during acute or convalescent COVID-19. The cDNA or gDNA used as material had been derived from T cells, B-cell-depleted T cells, or PBMCs.

Original processing notes: Amplification with reference gene primers provided the estimates of nucleated cell counts. TCRdb's table, derived via immunoSEQ multiplex PCR, lists solely in-frame clones and lacks some. The V and J calls and clone size were taken over from that table, and D and trimming were inferred from the DNA. The table records 80,000 to 100,000 clones, approximately 90% of them present only once. The sequencing sample was made of peripheral blood. This clonotype originated in an older man with acute or convalescent COVID-19.

The DNA of the CDR3 is TGTGCCAGCAGTTTCACAGAGAACACTGAAGCTTTCTTT. This translates into CASSFTENTEAFF. V usage is TRBV12-3 or TRBV12-4 and J usage is TRBJ1-1; no firm D call. Trimming removed 3 bases at V and 1 base at J, with 6 bases between. This CDR3 contains 13 residues.